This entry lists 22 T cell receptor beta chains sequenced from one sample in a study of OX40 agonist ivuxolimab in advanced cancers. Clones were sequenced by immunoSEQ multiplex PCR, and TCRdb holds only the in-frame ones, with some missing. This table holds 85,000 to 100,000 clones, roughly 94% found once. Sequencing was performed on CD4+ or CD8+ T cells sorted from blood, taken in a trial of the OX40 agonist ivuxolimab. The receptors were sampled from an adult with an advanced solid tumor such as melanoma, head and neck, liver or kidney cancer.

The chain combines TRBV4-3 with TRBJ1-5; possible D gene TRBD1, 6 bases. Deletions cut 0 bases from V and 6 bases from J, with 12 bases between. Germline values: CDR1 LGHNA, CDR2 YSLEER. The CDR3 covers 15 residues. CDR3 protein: CASSQDAGGSQPQHF. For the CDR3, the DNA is TGCGCCAGCAGCCAAGATGCCGGGGGCTCTCAGCCCCAGCATTTT.

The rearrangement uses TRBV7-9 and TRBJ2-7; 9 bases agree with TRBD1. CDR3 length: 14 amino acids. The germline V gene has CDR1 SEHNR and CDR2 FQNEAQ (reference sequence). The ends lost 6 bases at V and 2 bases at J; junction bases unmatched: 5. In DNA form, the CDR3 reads TGTGCCAGCAGTCCCCGACAGGGGGCCTACGAGCAGTACTTC. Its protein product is CASSPRQGAYEQYF.

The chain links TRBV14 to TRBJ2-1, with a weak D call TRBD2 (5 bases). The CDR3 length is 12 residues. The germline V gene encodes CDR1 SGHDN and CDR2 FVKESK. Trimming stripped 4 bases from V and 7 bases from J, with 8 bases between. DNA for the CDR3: TGTGCCAGCAGCCTCCGGGGTAATGAGCAGTTCTTC. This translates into CASSLRGNEQFF.

CDR3 bases: TGTGCCAGCTCACCGGGTCTAGCGGGGGCTAACCAAGAGACCCAGTACTTC. Residues: CASSPGLAGANQETQYF. V usage is TRBV18 and J usage is TRBJ2-5; 10 nucleotides agree with TRBD2. Per the germline V gene, CDR1 is KGHSH and CDR2 is LQKENI. J was trimmed by 0 bases and V by 3 bases; bases with no gene match: 7. The CDR3 has 17 amino acids.

In nucleotides, the CDR3 is TGTGCCAGCAGTTTCACACAGGGGGCTGGGACAGATACGCAGTATTTT. Its protein product is CASSFTQGAGTDTQYF. The V gene is TRBV6-6, the J gene TRBJ2-3; 9 positions agree with TRBD1. From germline, CDR1 is MNHNY and CDR2 SVGAGI (reference sequence). Unmatched junction bases numbered 8, after V lost 4 bases and J lost 3 bases. This CDR3 is 16 amino acids long.

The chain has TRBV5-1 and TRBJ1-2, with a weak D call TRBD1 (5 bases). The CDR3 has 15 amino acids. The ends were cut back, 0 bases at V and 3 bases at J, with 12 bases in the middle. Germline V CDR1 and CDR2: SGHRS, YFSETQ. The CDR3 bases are TGCGCCAGCAGCTTGGCCGCAGGGACGTACTATGGCTACACCTTC. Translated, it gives CASSLAAGTYYGYTF.

The CDR3 reads CASSAGISSYNSPLHF. The DNA for the CDR3 is TGTGCCAGCAGCGCCGGGATCAGCTCCTATAATTCACCCCTCCACTTT. The J gene is TRBJ1-6, the V gene TRBV9; no clear D gene. The length of the CDR3 is 16 residues. Deletions cut 3 bases from V and 0 bases from J, with 10 bases between. In germline, CDR1 is SGDLS, CDR2 YYNGEE.

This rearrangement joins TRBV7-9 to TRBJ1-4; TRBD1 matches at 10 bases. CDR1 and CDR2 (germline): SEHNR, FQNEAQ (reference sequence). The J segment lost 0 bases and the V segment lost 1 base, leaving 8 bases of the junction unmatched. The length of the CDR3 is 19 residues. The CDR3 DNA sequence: TGTGCCAGCAGCTTAGGATTGGGACAGGGGACGGCAACTAATGAAAAACTGTTTTTT. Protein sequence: CASSLGLGQGTATNEKLFF.

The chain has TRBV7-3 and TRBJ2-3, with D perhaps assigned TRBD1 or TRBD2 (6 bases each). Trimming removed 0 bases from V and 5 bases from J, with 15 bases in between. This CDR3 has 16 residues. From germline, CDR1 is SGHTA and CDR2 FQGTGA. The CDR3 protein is CASSLTAPGAGDTQYF. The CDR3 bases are TGTGCCAGCAGCTTAACCGCACCGGGGGCAGGAGATACGCAGTATTTT. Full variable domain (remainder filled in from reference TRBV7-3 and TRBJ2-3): GAGVSQTPSNKVTEKGKYVELRCDPISGHTALYWYRQSLGQGPEFLIYFQGTGAADDSGLPNDRFFAVRPEGSVSTLKIQRTERGDSAVYLCASSLTAPGAGDTQYFGPGTRLTVL.

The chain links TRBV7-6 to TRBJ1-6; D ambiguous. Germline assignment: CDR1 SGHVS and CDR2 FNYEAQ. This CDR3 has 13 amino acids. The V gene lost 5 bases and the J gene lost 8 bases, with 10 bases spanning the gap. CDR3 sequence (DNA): TGTGCCAGCAGCCCCTTTGAAGATTCACCCCTCCACTTT. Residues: CASSPFEDSPLHF.

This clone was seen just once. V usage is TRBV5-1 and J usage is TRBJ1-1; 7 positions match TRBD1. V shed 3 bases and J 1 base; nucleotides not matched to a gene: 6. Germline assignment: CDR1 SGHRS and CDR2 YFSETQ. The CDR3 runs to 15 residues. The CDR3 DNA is TGCGCCAGCAGCTCTGAGGGGGCGCGGAACACTGAAGCTTTCTTT. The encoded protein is CASSSEGARNTEAFF.

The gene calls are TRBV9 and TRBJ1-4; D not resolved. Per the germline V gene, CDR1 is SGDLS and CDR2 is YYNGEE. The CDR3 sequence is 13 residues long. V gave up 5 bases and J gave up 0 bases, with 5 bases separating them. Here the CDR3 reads CASRGATNEKLFF. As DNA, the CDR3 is TGTGCCAGCAGAGGAGCAACTAATGAAAAACTGTTTTTT. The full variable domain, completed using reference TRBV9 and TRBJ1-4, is DSGVTQTPKHLITATGQRVTLRCSPRSGDLSVYWYQQSLDQGLQFLIQYYNGEERAKGNILERFSAQQFPDLHSELNLSSLELGDSALYFCASRGATNEKLFFGSGTQLSVL.

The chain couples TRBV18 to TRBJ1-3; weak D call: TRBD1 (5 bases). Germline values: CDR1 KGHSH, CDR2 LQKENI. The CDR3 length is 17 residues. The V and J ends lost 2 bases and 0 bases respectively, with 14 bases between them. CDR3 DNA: TGTGCCAGCTCACCAATAGGGACTCTAAGCTCTGGAAACACCATATATTTT. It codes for CASSPIGTLSSGNTIYF.

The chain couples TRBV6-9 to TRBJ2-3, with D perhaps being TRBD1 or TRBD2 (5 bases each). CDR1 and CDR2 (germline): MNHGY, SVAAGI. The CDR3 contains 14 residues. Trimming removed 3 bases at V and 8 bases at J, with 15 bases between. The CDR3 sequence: CASSYRDPGVTQYF. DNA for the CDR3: TGTGCCAGCAGTTACCGGGACCCCGGGGTTACGCAGTATTTT.

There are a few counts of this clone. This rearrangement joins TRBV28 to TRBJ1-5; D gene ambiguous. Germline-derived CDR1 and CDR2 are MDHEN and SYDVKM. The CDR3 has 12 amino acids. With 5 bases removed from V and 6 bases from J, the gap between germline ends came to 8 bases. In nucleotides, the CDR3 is TGTGCCAGCAGTCTTATGAGTCAGCCCCAGCATTTT. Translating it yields CASSLMSQPQHF.

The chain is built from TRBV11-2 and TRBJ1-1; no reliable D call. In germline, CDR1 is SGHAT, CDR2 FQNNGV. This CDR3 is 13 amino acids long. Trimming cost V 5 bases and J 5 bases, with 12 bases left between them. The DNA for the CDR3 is TGTGCCAGCAGCCTCTTGGGAAAGACTGAAGCTTTCTTT. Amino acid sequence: CASSLLGKTEAFF.

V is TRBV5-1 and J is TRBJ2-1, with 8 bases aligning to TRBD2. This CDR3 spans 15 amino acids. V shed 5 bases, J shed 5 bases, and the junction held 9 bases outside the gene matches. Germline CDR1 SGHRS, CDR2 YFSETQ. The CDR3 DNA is TGCGCCAGCAGTTCGGGAGGGGGACCGCACAATGAGCAGTTCTTC. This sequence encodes CASSSGGGPHNEQFF.

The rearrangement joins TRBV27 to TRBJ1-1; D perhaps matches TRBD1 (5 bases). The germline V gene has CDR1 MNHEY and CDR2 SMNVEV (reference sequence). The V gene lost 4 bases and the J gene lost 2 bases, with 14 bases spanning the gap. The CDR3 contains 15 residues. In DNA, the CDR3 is TGTGCCAGCAGTTGGGGAACGACAGTAAACACTGAAGCTTTCTTT. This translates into CASSWGTTVNTEAFF.

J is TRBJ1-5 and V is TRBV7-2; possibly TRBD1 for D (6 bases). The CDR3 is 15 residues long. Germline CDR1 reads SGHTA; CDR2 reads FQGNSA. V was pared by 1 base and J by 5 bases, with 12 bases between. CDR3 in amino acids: CASSLDFGGHQPQHF. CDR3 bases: TGTGCCAGCAGCTTAGATTTTGGGGGGCATCAGCCCCAGCATTTT. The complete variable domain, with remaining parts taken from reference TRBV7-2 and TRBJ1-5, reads GAGVSQSPSNKVTEKGKDVELRCDPISGHTALYWYRQSLGQGLEFLIYFQGNSAPDKSGLPSDRFSAERTGGSVSTLTIQRTQQEDSAVYLCASSLDFGGHQPQHFGDGTRLSIL.

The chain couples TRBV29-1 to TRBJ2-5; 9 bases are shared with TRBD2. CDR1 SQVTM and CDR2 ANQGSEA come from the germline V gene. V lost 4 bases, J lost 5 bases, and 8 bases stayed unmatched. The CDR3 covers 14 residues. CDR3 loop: CSVGTSGLRETQYF. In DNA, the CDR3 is TGCAGCGTTGGAACTAGCGGGTTACGGGAGACCCAGTACTTC.

The CDR3 DNA follows: TGCGCCACCCACAGCGGGGGGCCTTGGAATGAGCAGTTCTTC. Its translation: CATHSGGPWNEQFF. V usage is TRBV5-1 and J usage is TRBJ2-1; 9 bases map to TRBD2. The trim removed 9 bases at V and 7 bases at J, leaving 11 bases unmatched. CDR3 length: 14 amino acids. The V gene's germline CDR1 is SGHRS and CDR2 YFSETQ.

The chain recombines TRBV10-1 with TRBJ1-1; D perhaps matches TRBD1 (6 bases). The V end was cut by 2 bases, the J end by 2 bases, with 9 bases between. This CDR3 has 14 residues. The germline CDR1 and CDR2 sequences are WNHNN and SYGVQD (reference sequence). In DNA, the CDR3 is TGCGCCAGCAGTGAGGCAGGGGCAAACACTGAAGCTTTCTTT. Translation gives CASSEAGANTEAFF.